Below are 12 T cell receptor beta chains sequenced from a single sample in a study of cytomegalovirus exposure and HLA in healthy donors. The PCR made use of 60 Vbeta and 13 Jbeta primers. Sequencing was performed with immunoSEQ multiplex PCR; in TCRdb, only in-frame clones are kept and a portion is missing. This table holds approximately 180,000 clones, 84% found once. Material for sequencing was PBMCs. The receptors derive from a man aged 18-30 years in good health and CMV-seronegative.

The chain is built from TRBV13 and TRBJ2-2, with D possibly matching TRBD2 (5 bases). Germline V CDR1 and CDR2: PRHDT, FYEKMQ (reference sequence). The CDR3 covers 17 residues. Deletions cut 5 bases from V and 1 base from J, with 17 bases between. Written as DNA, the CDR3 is TGTGCCAGCAGCCCCCGAGGGTGGGGTCGGAACACCGGGGAGCTGTTTTTT. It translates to CASSPRGWGRNTGELFF.

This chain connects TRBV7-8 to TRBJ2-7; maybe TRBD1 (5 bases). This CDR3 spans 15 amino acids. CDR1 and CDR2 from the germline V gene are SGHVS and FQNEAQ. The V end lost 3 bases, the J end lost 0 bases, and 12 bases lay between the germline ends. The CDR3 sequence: CASSLLTAHSYEQYF. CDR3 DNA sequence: TGTGCCAGCAGCTTGTTGACAGCACACTCCTACGAGCAGTACTTC.

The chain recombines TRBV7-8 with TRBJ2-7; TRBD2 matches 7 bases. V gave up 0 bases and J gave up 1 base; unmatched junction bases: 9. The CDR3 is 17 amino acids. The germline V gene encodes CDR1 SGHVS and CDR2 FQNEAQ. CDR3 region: CASSLAVTRTSSYEQYF. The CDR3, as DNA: TGTGCCAGCAGCTTAGCCGTAACCAGGACTAGTTCCTACGAGCAGTACTTC.

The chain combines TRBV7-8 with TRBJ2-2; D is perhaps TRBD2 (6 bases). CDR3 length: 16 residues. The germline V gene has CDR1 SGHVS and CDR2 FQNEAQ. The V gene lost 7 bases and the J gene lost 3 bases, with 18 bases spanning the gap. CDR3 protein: CASIPGGAWDTGELFF. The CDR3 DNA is TGTGCCAGCATTCCGGGCGGGGCTTGGGACACCGGGGAGCTGTTTTTT.

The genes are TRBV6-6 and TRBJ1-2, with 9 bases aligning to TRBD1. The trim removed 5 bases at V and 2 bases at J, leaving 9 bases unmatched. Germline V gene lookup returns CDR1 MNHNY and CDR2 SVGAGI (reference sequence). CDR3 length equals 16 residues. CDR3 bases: TGTGCCAGCAGTCAAACCGGGACAGGGAGAAACTATGGCTACACCTTC. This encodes CASSQTGTGRNYGYTF.

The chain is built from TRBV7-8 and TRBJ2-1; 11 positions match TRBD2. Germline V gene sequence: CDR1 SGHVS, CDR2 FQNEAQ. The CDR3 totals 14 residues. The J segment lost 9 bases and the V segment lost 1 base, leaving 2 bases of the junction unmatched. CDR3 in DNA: TGTGCCAGCAGCTTAGGGGGGACTAGCGGTGAGCAGTTCTTC. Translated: CASSLGGTSGEQFF.

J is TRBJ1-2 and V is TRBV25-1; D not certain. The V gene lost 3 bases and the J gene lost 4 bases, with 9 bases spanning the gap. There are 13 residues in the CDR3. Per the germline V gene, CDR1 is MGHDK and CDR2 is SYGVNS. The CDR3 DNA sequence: TGTGCCAGCAGTGATTCTGGCGGCTATGGCTACACCTTC. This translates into CASSDSGGYGYTF.

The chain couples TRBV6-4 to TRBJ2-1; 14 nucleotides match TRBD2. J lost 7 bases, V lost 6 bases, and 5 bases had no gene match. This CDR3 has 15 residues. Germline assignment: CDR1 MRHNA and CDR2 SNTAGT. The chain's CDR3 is CASSTTSGRVNEQFF. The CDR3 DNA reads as TGTGCCAGCAGCACGACTAGCGGGAGGGTAAATGAGCAGTTCTTC.

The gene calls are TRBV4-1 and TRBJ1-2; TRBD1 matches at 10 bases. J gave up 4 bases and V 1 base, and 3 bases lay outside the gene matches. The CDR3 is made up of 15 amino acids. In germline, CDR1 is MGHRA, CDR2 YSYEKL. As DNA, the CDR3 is TGCGCCAGCAGCCAAGGTAGGGACAGGGGCTATGGCTACACCTTC. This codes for CASSQGRDRGYGYTF.

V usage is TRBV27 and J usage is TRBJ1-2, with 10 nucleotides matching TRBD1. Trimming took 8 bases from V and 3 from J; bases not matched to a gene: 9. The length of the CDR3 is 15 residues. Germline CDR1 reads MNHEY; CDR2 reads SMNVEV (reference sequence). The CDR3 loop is CASQSRQGADYGYTF. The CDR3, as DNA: TGTGCCAGCCAAAGCAGACAGGGGGCCGACTATGGCTACACCTTC.

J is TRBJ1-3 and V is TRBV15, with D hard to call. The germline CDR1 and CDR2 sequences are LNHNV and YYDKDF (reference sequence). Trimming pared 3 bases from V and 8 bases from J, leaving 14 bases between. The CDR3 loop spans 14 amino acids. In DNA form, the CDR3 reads TGTGCCACCAGCAGCCAAATGCGCGTGGACACCATATATTTT. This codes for CATSSQMRVDTIYF.

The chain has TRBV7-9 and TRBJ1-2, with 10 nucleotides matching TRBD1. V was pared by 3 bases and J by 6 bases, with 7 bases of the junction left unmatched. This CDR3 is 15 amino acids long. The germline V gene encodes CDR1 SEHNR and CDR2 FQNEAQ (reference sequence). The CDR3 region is CASSFGDRGSDGYTF. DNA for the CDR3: TGTGCCAGCAGCTTTGGGGACAGGGGTTCGGATGGCTACACCTTC.